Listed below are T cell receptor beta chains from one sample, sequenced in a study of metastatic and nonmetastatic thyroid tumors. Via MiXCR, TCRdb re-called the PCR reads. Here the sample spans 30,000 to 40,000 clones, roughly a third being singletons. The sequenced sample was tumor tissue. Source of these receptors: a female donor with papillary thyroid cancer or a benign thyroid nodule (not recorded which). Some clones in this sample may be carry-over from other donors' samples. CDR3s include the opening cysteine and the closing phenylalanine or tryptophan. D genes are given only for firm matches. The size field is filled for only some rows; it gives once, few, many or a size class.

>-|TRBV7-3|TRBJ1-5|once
CASSLIPGDNQPQHF
TGTGCCAGCAGCTTAATCCCAGGAGACAATCAGCCCCAGCATTTT
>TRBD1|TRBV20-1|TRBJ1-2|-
CSARDTGQSYGYTF
TGCAGTGCTAGAGACACGGGACAGTCCTATGGCTACACCTTC
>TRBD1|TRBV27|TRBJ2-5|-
CASSFSGGGMETQYF
TGTGCCAGCAGTTTTTCAGGGGGCGGGATGGAGACCCAGTACTTC
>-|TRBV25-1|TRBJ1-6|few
CASSDWAGNGSPLHF
TGTGCCAGCAGTGATTGGGCGGGGAACGGATCACCCCTCCACTTT
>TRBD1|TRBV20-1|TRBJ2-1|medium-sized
CSADTRDRYNEQFF
TGCAGTGCTGATACCCGGGACAGGTACAATGAGCAGTTCTTC
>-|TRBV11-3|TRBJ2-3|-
CASSTTGGTDTQYF
TGTGCCAGCAGCACAACGGGTGGCACAGATACGCAGTATTTT
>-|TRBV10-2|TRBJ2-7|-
CASSESFLAGRNF
TGCGCCAGCAGTGAGTCGTTTTTAGCAGGGAGAAATTTC
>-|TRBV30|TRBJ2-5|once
CAWRYQSQETQYF
TGTGCCTGGAGGTACCAGTCCCAAGAGACCCAGTACTTC
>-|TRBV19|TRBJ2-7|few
CASSTVGGVMYEQYF
TGTGCCAGTAGCACAGTGGGGGGAGTGATGTACGAGCAGTACTTC
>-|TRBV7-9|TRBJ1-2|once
CASSNPTLGGGYTF
TGTGCCAGCAGCAACCCGACTCTGGGGGGCGGCTACACCTTC
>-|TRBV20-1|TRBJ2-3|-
CSANLIPGSTDTQYF
TGCAGTGCTAACCTGATCCCCGGGAGCACAGATACGCAGTATTTT
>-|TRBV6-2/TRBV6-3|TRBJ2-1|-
CASSYSSWLNNEQFF
TGTGCCAGCAGTTACTCTAGCTGGCTTAACAATGAGCAGTTCTTC
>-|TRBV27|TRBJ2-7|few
CASAWLRAPYEQYF
TGTGCCAGCGCCTGGCTGAGAGCCCCCTACGAGCAGTACTTC
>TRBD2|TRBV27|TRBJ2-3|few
CASSFGGGGTDTQYF
TGTGCCAGCAGTTTCGGCGGGGGGGGTACAGATACGCAGTATTTT
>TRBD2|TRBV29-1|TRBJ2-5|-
CSVVTLAGETQYF
TGCAGCGTTGTTACGCTAGCGGGAGAGACCCAGTACTTC
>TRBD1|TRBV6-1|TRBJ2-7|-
CASSRDRPYEQYF
TGTGCCAGCAGCAGGGACAGACCCTACGAGCAGTACTTC
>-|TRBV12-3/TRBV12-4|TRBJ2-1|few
CASSLGRREQFF
TGTGCCAGCAGTTTAGGAAGACGGGAGCAGTTCTTC
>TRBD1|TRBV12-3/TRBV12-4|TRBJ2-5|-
CASTGTVRETQYF
TGTGCCAGCACAGGGACAGTTCGAGAGACCCAGTACTTC
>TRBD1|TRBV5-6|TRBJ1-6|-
CASSFRDSNRSPLHF
TGTGCCAGCAGCTTCCGGGACAGCAATAGGTCACCCCTCCACTTT
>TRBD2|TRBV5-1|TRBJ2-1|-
CASSQREFYNEQFF
TGCGCCAGTAGCCAGCGGGAGTTCTACAATGAGCAGTTCTTC
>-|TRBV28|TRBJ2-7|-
CASSLGGALGTYEQYF
TGTGCCAGCAGTTTGGGGGGGGCCCTCGGGACCTACGAGCAGTACTTC
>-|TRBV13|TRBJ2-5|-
CASSTGETQYF
TGTGCCAGCAGCACGGGAGAGACCCAGTACTTC
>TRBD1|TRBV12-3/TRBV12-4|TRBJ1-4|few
CASSLEGAVTREKLFF
TGTGCCAGCAGTTTAGAGGGGGCAGTCACCAGGGAAAAACTGTTTTTT
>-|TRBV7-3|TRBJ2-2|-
CASRKAGTEGTGELFF
TGTGCCAGCAGAAAAGCAGGCACTGAAGGCACCGGGGAGCTGTTTTTT